A selection of T cell receptor beta chains follows, all from one sample in a study of blood T cell repertoires in COVID-19. Measured with immunoSEQ multiplex PCR; TCRdb has only the in-frame clones, and not every one. The profile shows roughly 8,500 clones, over 70% of them singletons. Sequencing was carried out using peripheral blood. Every receptor here comes from a man in his 70s with active COVID-19. Both conserved end residues are part of each CDR3. A D gene is named only where the DNA matches it firmly. Not every row has a clone size; where given, it reads once, few, many or a size class.

j_gene: TRBJ2-3
v_gene: TRBV11-1
abundance: .
d_gene: TRBD1
CDR3nt: TGTGCCAGCTTCCAGGGGGGCACAGATACGCAGTATTTT
CDR3aa: CASFQGGTDTQYF

j_gene: TRBJ2-7
v_gene: TRBV18
abundance: .
d_gene: .
CDR3nt: TGTGCCAGCTCACCCAAAGGTGGCTGGAGCGAGCAGTACTTC
CDR3aa: CASSPKGGWSEQYF

j_gene: TRBJ2-7
v_gene: TRBV27
abundance: .
d_gene: .
CDR3nt: TGTGCCAGCAGTGGGGCCTTCTTATACGAGCAGTACTTC
CDR3aa: CASSGAFLYEQYF

j_gene: TRBJ2-7
v_gene: TRBV11-1
abundance: .
d_gene: TRBD1
CDR3nt: TGTGCCAGCAGCTTAAATAAGGTTGCAGGGGGCAGCGAGCAGTACTTC
CDR3aa: CASSLNKVAGGSEQYF

j_gene: TRBJ2-7
v_gene: TRBV10-3
abundance: .
d_gene: TRBD1
CDR3nt: TGTGCCATCAGAGGGGACAGGGGTAACGAGCAGTACTTC
CDR3aa: CAIRGDRGNEQYF

j_gene: TRBJ2-2
v_gene: TRBV29-1
abundance: .
d_gene: TRBD2
CDR3nt: TGCAGCGTTGTGGTAGCGGGAGTAACCGGGGAGCTGTTTTTT
CDR3aa: CSVVVAGVTGELFF

j_gene: TRBJ1-5
v_gene: TRBV19
abundance: few
d_gene: TRBD1
CDR3nt: TGTGCCAGTAGGGCAGGGGGCAGGGGCAATCAGCCCCAGCATTTT
CDR3aa: CASRAGGRGNQPQHF

j_gene: TRBJ1-4
v_gene: TRBV11-2
abundance: .
d_gene: .
CDR3nt: TGTGCCAGCAGCTTGGCGGCAGGGGCTAATGAAAAACTGTTTTTT
CDR3aa: CASSLAAGANEKLFF

j_gene: TRBJ2-2
v_gene: TRBV29-1
abundance: .
d_gene: TRBD2
CDR3nt: TGCAGCGCTGCACTAGCGGGGGTTGGCACCGGGGAGCTGTTTTTT
CDR3aa: CSAALAGVGTGELFF

j_gene: TRBJ2-7
v_gene: TRBV6-2/TRBV6-3
abundance: once
d_gene: .
CDR3nt: TGTGCCAGCAGTCTTAGCTCCTACGAGCAGTACTTC
CDR3aa: CASSLSSYEQYF

j_gene: TRBJ2-7
v_gene: TRBV11-3
abundance: .
d_gene: TRBD2
CDR3nt: TGTGCCAGCAGCCCCGGGACTAGCGGGTTCGATTACGAGCAGTACTTC
CDR3aa: CASSPGTSGFDYEQYF

j_gene: TRBJ2-1
v_gene: TRBV5-1
abundance: .
d_gene: TRBD1
CDR3nt: TGCGCCAGCAGCTCGACAGGGACGACCTACAATGAGCAGTTCTTC
CDR3aa: CASSSTGTTYNEQFF

j_gene: TRBJ1-5
v_gene: TRBV6-5
abundance: .
d_gene: TRBD1
CDR3nt: TGTGCCAGCAGACGAATGGACAGGGCCAATCAGCCCCAGCATTTT
CDR3aa: CASRRMDRANQPQHF

j_gene: TRBJ2-1
v_gene: TRBV12-5
abundance: .
d_gene: TRBD1
CDR3nt: TGTGCTAGTGCCCTGGGACAGTCTCCCTACAATGAGCAGTTCTTC
CDR3aa: CASALGQSPYNEQFF

j_gene: TRBJ2-1
v_gene: TRBV5-1
abundance: .
d_gene: TRBD1
CDR3nt: TGCGCCAGCAGCTTGGGACTGGGACAGGGAGGATGGAGGAATGAGCAGTTCTTC
CDR3aa: CASSLGLGQGGWRNEQFF

j_gene: TRBJ2-1
v_gene: TRBV28
abundance: .
d_gene: .
CDR3nt: TGTGCCAGCAGTTTCCCCGGGTCTCACAATGAGCAGTTCTTC
CDR3aa: CASSFPGSHNEQFF

j_gene: TRBJ2-2
v_gene: TRBV7-3
abundance: .
d_gene: TRBD1
CDR3nt: TGTGCCAGCACCATTGGGGGACAGGCGAACACCGGGGAGCTGTTTTTT
CDR3aa: CASTIGGQANTGELFF

j_gene: TRBJ2-5
v_gene: TRBV29-1
abundance: .
d_gene: TRBD2
CDR3nt: TGCAGCGTTTCGGGACTATTAGGGACCCAGTACTTC
CDR3aa: CSVSGLLGTQYF

j_gene: TRBJ2-1
v_gene: TRBV11-3
abundance: once
d_gene: TRBD1
CDR3nt: TGTGCCAGCAGCTCCTGGGACAGGGGGAATGAGCAGTTCTTC
CDR3aa: CASSSWDRGNEQFF

j_gene: TRBJ2-7
v_gene: TRBV7-7
abundance: .
d_gene: .
CDR3nt: TGTGCTAGCAGCTTTGCCGGGGGCGAGCAGTACTTC
CDR3aa: CASSFAGGEQYF

j_gene: TRBJ1-2
v_gene: TRBV24-1
abundance: .
d_gene: TRBD1
CDR3nt: TGTGCCACCAGTGACCCTGGCAGGGGGCTTGGCTACACCTTC
CDR3aa: CATSDPGRGLGYTF

j_gene: TRBJ1-2
v_gene: TRBV7-9
abundance: .
d_gene: .
CDR3nt: TGTGCCAGCAGCGTCGGTCAACAGGGCTACACCTTC
CDR3aa: CASSVGQQGYTF

j_gene: TRBJ2-1
v_gene: TRBV11-1
abundance: .
d_gene: .
CDR3nt: TGTGCCAGCAGCTTAGTCCGCTCCTACAATGAGCAGTTCTTC
CDR3aa: CASSLVRSYNEQFF

j_gene: TRBJ2-7
v_gene: TRBV11-2
abundance: .
d_gene: TRBD2
CDR3nt: TGTGCCAGCAGCTTAGATCGGCGGGGTTTCGGGAGGGCCTACGAGCAGTACTTC
CDR3aa: CASSLDRRGFGRAYEQYF

j_gene: TRBJ1-6
v_gene: TRBV27
abundance: .
d_gene: TRBD1
CDR3nt: TGTGCCAGCAGCAACTGGGACAGTGGATCACCCCTCCACTTT
CDR3aa: CASSNWDSGSPLHF

j_gene: TRBJ2-1
v_gene: TRBV5-1
abundance: .
d_gene: .
CDR3nt: TGCGCCAGCAGCTTAGAGGCGAGCTCCTACAATGAGCAGTTCTTC
CDR3aa: CASSLEASSYNEQFF

j_gene: TRBJ1-2
v_gene: TRBV2
abundance: few
d_gene: TRBD1
CDR3nt: TGTGCCAGCTGGGGACAGGGGGCGAAGGGCTACACCTTC
CDR3aa: CASWGQGAKGYTF

j_gene: TRBJ2-1
v_gene: TRBV6-1
abundance: .
d_gene: .
CDR3nt: TGTGCCAGCAGTGAGAACAGAAACAATGAGCAGTTCTTC
CDR3aa: CASSENRNNEQFF

j_gene: TRBJ2-7
v_gene: TRBV7-2
abundance: .
d_gene: TRBD2
CDR3nt: TGTGCCAGCAGTCCTACTAGCGGAGGGACCTACGAGCAGTACTTC
CDR3aa: CASSPTSGGTYEQYF

j_gene: TRBJ1-3
v_gene: TRBV19
abundance: .
d_gene: .
CDR3nt: TGTGCCAGTAGTATATCGTCCCGCTCTGGAAACACCATATATTTT
CDR3aa: CASSISSRSGNTIYF

j_gene: TRBJ2-3
v_gene: TRBV28
abundance: .
d_gene: .
CDR3nt: TGTGCCAGCACCCCGTGGCAGGGCCAAGATACGCAGTATTTT
CDR3aa: CASTPWQGQDTQYF

j_gene: TRBJ2-2
v_gene: TRBV5-1
abundance: .
d_gene: TRBD1
CDR3nt: TGCGCCAGCACTACAGGGGTCGTCACCGGGGAGCTGTTTTTT
CDR3aa: CASTTGVVTGELFF

j_gene: TRBJ1-1
v_gene: TRBV18
abundance: .
d_gene: .
CDR3nt: TGTGCCAGCTCACCAGCCTTAGTGAACACTGAAGCTTTCTTT
CDR3aa: CASSPALVNTEAFF

j_gene: TRBJ1-4
v_gene: TRBV2
abundance: .
d_gene: .
CDR3nt: TGTGCCAGCGGGGATTGGCAGGGTAGGGGGACTAATGAAAAACTGTTTTTT
CDR3aa: CASGDWQGRGTNEKLFF

j_gene: TRBJ2-1
v_gene: TRBV5-1
abundance: once
d_gene: TRBD2
CDR3nt: TGCGCCAGCAGCTTCGTAGCGGGAGGTGGGAATGAGCAGTTCTTC
CDR3aa: CASSFVAGGGNEQFF

j_gene: TRBJ2-2
v_gene: TRBV6-4
abundance: .
d_gene: TRBD1
CDR3nt: TGTGCCAGCAGGGGACAGGGTTCTAGCGGGAACACCGGGGAGCTGTTTTTT
CDR3aa: CASRGQGSSGNTGELFF

j_gene: TRBJ1-5
v_gene: TRBV10-2
abundance: .
d_gene: .
CDR3nt: TGCGCCAGCGGACAGAGCAATCAGCCCCAGCATTTT
CDR3aa: CASGQSNQPQHF

j_gene: TRBJ2-3
v_gene: TRBV7-9
abundance: .
d_gene: TRBD2
CDR3nt: TGTGCCAGCAGCTTAGCGTTGTCTAGCGGAACAGATACGCAGTATTTT
CDR3aa: CASSLALSSGTDTQYF

j_gene: TRBJ2-7
v_gene: TRBV6-5
abundance: .
d_gene: .
CDR3nt: TGTGCCAGCAGTTACTCCCGGAGTCCTACCGAGCAGTACTTC
CDR3aa: CASSYSRSPTEQYF

j_gene: TRBJ2-2
v_gene: TRBV11-3
abundance: once
d_gene: .
CDR3nt: TGTGCCAGCAGCTTACGGAGCGGGAACACCGGGGAGCTGTTTTTT
CDR3aa: CASSLRSGNTGELFF

j_gene: TRBJ1-1
v_gene: TRBV28
abundance: .
d_gene: .
CDR3nt: TGTGCCAGCAGTTTATTAAGGACAACTGAAGCTTTCTTT
CDR3aa: CASSLLRTTEAFF

j_gene: TRBJ2-3
v_gene: TRBV9
abundance: .
d_gene: .
CDR3nt: TGTGCCAGCAGCGTAGGCGTCTTAAGCACAGATACGCAGTATTTT
CDR3aa: CASSVGVLSTDTQYF

j_gene: TRBJ1-4
v_gene: TRBV7-2
abundance: .
d_gene: .
CDR3nt: TGTGCCAGCAGCCTCGAGGGCGGGGCAGTTAATGAAAAACTGTTTTTT
CDR3aa: CASSLEGGAVNEKLFF

j_gene: TRBJ2-1
v_gene: TRBV21-1
abundance: few
d_gene: .
CDR3nt: TGTGCCAGCAGCAAAGCGCCCGCCGTGGGACTCCCCTCTCCGTACTCCTACAATGAGCAGTTCTTC
CDR3aa: CASSKAPAVGLPSPYSYNEQFF

j_gene: TRBJ1-3
v_gene: TRBV24-1
abundance: few
d_gene: .
CDR3nt: TGTGCCACCAGTGATAGTAGGAGCTCTGGAAACACCATATATTTT
CDR3aa: CATSDSRSSGNTIYF

j_gene: TRBJ2-7
v_gene: TRBV18
abundance: .
d_gene: TRBD1
CDR3nt: TGTGCCAGCTCACCCATTGGACAGGGCCACGAGCAGTACTTC
CDR3aa: CASSPIGQGHEQYF

j_gene: TRBJ2-7
v_gene: TRBV27
abundance: few
d_gene: .
CDR3nt: TGTGCCAGCAGCGGTTCCTACGAGCAGTACTTC
CDR3aa: CASSGSYEQYF

j_gene: TRBJ1-3
v_gene: TRBV27
abundance: .
d_gene: .
CDR3nt: TGTGCCAGCAGTCCCGTATTCTCTGGAAACACCATATATTTT
CDR3aa: CASSPVFSGNTIYF

j_gene: TRBJ2-7
v_gene: TRBV7-6
abundance: .
d_gene: .
CDR3nt: TGTGCCAGCGGCCGCGAGCAGTACTTC
CDR3aa: CASGREQYF

j_gene: TRBJ1-5
v_gene: TRBV19
abundance: .
d_gene: .
CDR3nt: TGTGCCAGTAGTATAATTGAGAGGGGCAATCAGCCCCAGCATTTT
CDR3aa: CASSIIERGNQPQHF

j_gene: TRBJ2-7
v_gene: TRBV12-3/TRBV12-4
abundance: .
d_gene: .
CDR3nt: TGTGCCAGCAGTTTTCGGAGGAGAAACGAGCAGTACTTC
CDR3aa: CASSFRRRNEQYF

j_gene: TRBJ2-7
v_gene: TRBV6-1
abundance: .
d_gene: TRBD2
CDR3nt: TGTGCCAGCAGTGCCTTCGATTTTCCGGGACTAGCGGGGACCTACGAGCAGTACTTC
CDR3aa: CASSAFDFPGLAGTYEQYF

j_gene: TRBJ2-3
v_gene: TRBV7-2
abundance: .
d_gene: .
CDR3nt: TGTGCCAGCAGCTTGCGTCCTCCCCCGCCAACAGATACGCAGTATTTT
CDR3aa: CASSLRPPPPTDTQYF

j_gene: TRBJ2-2
v_gene: TRBV19
abundance: .
d_gene: TRBD2
CDR3nt: TGTGCCACGTCGACTAGCGGGAGCGTGCCCGGGGAGCTGTTTTTT
CDR3aa: CATSTSGSVPGELFF